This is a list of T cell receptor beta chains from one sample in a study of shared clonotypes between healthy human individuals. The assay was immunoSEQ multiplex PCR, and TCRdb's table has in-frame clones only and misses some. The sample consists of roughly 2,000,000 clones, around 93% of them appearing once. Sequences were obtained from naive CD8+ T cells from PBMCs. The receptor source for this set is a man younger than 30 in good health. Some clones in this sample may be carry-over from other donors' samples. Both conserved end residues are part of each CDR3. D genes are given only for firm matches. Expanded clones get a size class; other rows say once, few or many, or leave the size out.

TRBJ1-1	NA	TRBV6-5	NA	CASSPTDTEAFF	TGTGCCAGCAGCCCCACCGACACTGAAGCTTTCTTT
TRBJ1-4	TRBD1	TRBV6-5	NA	CASAGTGPNEKLFF	TGTGCCAGCGCAGGGACAGGGCCCAATGAAAAACTGTTTTTT
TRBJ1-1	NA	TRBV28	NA	CASKYPPYTREAFF	TGTGCCAGCAAATACCCGCCTTATACCAGGGAAGCTTTCTTT
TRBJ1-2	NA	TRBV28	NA	CASSLRTRNYGYTF	TGTGCCAGCAGTTTAAGGACACGGAACTATGGCTACACCTTC
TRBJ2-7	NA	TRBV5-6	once	CASSFLQGNPSYEQYF	TGTGCCAGCAGCTTCCTACAGGGCAATCCTTCCTACGAGCAGTACTTC
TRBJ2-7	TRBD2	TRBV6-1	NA	CASILRTSGYEQYF	TGTGCCAGCATCCTACGGACTAGCGGGTACGAGCAGTACTTC
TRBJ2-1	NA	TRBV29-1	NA	CSVAGGDYNEQFF	TGCAGCGTTGCTGGCGGGGATTACAATGAGCAGTTCTTC
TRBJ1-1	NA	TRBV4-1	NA	CASSAGPAVGNTEAFF	TGCGCCAGCAGCGCGGGACCGGCTGTAGGGAACACTGAAGCTTTCTTT
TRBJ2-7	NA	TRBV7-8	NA	CASRPTSSSYEQYF	TGTGCCAGCAGACCTACTAGCAGTTCCTACGAGCAGTACTTC
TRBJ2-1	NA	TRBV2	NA	CASRTGSYNEQFF	TGTGCCAGCAGGACCGGCTCCTACAATGAGCAGTTCTTC
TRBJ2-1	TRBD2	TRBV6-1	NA	CASSGGRAALGNEQFF	TGTGCCAGCAGTGGCGGGAGGGCCGCTTTAGGCAATGAGCAGTTCTTC
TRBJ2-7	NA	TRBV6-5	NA	CASSYNEAYEQYF	TGTGCCAGCAGTTATAACGAAGCCTACGAGCAGTACTTC
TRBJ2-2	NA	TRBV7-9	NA	CASTLSENTGELFF	TGTGCCAGCACCCTAAGCGAGAACACCGGGGAGCTGTTTTTT
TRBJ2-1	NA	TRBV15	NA	CATSHAEGLGYNEQFF	TGTGCCACCAGCCACGCGGAGGGGTTGGGGTACAATGAGCAGTTCTTC
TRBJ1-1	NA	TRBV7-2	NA	CASSLIRVNTEAFF	TGTGCCAGCAGCTTAATAAGAGTGAACACTGAAGCTTTCTTT
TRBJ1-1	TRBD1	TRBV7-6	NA	CASSYRGMNTEAFF	TGTGCCAGCAGCTACAGGGGCATGAACACTGAAGCTTTCTTT
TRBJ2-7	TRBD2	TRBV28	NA	CASSFYRTSGNNEQYF	TGTGCCAGCAGTTTTTACCGGACTAGCGGGAACAACGAGCAGTACTTC
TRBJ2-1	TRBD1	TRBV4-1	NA	CASSTGQGYHNEQFF	TGCGCCAGCAGTACGGGACAGGGGTATCACAATGAGCAGTTCTTC